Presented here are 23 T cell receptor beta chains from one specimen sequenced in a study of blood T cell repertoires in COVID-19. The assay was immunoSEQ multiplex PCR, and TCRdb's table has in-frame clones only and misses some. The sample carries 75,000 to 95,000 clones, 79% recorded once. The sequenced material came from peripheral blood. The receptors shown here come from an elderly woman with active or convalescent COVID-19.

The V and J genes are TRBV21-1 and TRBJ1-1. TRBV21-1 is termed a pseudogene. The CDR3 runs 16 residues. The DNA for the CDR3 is TGTGCCAAAAAGGTACGTGGGGAGGAGGTGAACACTGAAGCTTTCTTT. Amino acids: CAKKVRGEEVNTEAFF.

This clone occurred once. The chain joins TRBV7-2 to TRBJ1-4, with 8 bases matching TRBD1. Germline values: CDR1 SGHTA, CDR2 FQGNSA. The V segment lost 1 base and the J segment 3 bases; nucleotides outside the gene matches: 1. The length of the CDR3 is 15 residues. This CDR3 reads CASSLGTGSNEKLFF. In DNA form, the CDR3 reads TGTGCCAGCAGCTTAGGGACAGGGTCTAATGAAAAACTGTTTTTT. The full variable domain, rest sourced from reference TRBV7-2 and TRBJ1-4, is GAGVSQSPSNKVTEKGKDVELRCDPISGHTALYWYRQSLGQGLEFLIYFQGNSAPDKSGLPSDRFSAERTGGSVSTLTIQRTQQEDSAVYLCASSLGTGSNEKLFFGSGTQLSVL.

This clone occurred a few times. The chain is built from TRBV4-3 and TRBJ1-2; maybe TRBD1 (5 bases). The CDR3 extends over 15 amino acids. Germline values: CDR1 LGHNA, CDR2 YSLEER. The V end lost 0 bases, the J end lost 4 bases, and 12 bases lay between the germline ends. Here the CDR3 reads CASSQDRNRIYGYTF. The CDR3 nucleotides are TGCGCCAGCAGCCAAGACAGGAACAGGATCTATGGCTACACCTTC.

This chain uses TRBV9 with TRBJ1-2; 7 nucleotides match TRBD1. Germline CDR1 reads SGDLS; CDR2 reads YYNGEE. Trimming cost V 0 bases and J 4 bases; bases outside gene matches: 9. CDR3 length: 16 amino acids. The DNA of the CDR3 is TGTGCCAGCAGCGTAGACGCGGGCAGGGGGACCTATGGCTACACCTTC. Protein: CASSVDAGRGTYGYTF.

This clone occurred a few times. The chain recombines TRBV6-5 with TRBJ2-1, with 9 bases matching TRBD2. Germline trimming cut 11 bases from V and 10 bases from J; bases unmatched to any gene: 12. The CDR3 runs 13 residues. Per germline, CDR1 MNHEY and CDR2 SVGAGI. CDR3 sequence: CAAWASGIREQFF. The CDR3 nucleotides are TGTGCCGCTTGGGCTAGCGGGATCCGCGAGCAGTTCTTC.

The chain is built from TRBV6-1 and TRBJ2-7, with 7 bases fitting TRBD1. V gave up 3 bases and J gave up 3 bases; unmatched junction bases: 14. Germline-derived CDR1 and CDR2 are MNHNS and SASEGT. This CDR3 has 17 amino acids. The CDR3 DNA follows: TGTGCCAGCAGTGAGGGACAGACAGGTATCAGTCTCTACGAGCAGTACTTC. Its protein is CASSEGQTGISLYEQYF.

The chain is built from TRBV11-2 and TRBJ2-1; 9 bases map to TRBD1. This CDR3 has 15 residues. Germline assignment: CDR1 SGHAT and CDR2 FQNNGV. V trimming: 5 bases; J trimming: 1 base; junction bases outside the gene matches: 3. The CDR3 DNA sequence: TGTGCCAGCAGCCGGACAGGGGAATCCTACAATGAGCAGTTCTTC. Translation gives CASSRTGESYNEQFF.

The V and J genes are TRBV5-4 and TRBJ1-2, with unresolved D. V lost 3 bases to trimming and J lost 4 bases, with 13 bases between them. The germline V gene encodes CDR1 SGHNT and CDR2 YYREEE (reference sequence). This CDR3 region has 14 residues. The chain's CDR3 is CASSSEVSRYGYTF. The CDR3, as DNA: TGTGCCAGCAGCTCAGAGGTCAGTCGCTATGGCTACACCTTC.

The CDR3 DNA reads TGTGCCAGCAGCCACGGGATAGCCACAGATACGCAGTATTTT. Translating it yields CASSHGIATDTQYF. The chain is built from TRBV5-6 and TRBJ2-3; tentatively, D is TRBD2 (5 bases). Germline loops: CDR1 SGHDT, CDR2 YYEEEE. Trimming took off 4 bases at V and 2 bases at J, with 11 bases between the two ends. This CDR3 is 14 amino acids long. The full variable domain, in which reference TRBV5-6 and TRBJ2-3 provide the parts outside the CDR3, is DAGVTQSPTHLIKTRGQQVTLRCSPKSGHDTVSWYQQALGQGPQFIFQYYEEEERQRGNFPDRFSGHQFPNYSSELNVNALLLGDSALYLCASSHGIATDTQYFGPGTRLTVL.

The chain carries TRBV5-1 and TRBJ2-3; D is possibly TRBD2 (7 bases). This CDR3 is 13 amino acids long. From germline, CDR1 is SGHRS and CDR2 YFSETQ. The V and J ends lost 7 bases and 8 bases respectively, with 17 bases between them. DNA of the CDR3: TGCGCCAGCGGTGGGGGGGGCAGCGGTACGCAGTATTTT. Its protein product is CASGGGGSGTQYF. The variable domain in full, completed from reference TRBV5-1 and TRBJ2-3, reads KAGVTQTPRYLIKTRGQQVTLSCSPISGHRSVSWYQQTPGQGLQFLFEYFSETQRNKGNFPGRFSGRQFSNSRSEMNVSTLELGDSALYLCASGGGGSGTQYFGPGTRLTVL.

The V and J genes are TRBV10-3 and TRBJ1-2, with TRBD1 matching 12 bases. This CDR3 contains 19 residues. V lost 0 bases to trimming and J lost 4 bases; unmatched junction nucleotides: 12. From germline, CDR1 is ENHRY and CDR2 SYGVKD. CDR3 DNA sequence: TGTGCCATCAGTGAGTCCATCAAAGGGACAGGGGGCTGGGGCTATGGCTACACCTTC. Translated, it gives CAISESIKGTGGWGYGYTF.

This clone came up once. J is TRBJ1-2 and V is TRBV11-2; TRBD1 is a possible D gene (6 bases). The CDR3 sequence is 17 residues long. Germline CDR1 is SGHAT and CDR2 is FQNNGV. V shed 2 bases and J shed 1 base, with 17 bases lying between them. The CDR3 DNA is TGTGCCAGCAGCTTACTAACTACAGGGACCAATAACTATGGCTACACCTTC. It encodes CASSLLTTGTNNYGYTF.

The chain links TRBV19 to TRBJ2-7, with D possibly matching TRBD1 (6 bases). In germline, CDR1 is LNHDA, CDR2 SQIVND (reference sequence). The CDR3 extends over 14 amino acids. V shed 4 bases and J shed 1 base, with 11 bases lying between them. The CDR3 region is CASSKRGQSYEQYF. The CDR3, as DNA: TGTGCCAGTAGTAAACGAGGACAGTCCTACGAGCAGTACTTC.

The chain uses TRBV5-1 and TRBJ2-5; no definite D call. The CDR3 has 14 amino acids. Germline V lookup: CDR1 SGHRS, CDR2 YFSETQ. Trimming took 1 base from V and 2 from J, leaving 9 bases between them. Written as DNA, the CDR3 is TGCGCCAGCAGCTTGTCAACAGAGCAAGAGACCCAGTACTTC. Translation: CASSLSTEQETQYF.

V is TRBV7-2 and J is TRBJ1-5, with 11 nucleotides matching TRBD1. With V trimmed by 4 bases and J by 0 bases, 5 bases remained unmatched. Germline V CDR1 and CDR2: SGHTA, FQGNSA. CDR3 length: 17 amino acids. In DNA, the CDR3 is TGTGCCAGCAGCTGGGGGACAGGGGGTTTTAGCAATCAGCCCCAGCATTTT. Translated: CASSWGTGGFSNQPQHF.

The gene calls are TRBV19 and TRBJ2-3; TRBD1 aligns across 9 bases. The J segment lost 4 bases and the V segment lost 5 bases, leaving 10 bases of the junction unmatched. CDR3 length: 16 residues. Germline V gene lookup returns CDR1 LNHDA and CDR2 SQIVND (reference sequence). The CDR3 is CASSGPGQGQSDTQYF. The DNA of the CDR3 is TGTGCCAGTAGTGGTCCCGGACAGGGGCAATCAGATACGCAGTATTTT.

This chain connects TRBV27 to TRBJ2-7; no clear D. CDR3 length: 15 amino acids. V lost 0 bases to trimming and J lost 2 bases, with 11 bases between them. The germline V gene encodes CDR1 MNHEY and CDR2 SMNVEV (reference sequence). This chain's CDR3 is CASSLSTVPPYEQYF. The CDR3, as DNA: TGTGCCAGCAGTTTATCCACAGTGCCTCCCTACGAGCAGTACTTC.

CDR3 DNA sequence: TGCGCCAGCAGCTTAACGGGGGGCGGCCGCGAGCAGTACTTC. Protein product: CASSLTGGGREQYF. The chain links TRBV5-1 to TRBJ2-7, with D tentatively TRBD2 (7 bases). Germline lookup yields CDR1 SGHRS and CDR2 YFSETQ. The CDR3 length is 14 residues. The germline V and J ends were trimmed by 2 bases and 6 bases, with 15 bases remaining between them.

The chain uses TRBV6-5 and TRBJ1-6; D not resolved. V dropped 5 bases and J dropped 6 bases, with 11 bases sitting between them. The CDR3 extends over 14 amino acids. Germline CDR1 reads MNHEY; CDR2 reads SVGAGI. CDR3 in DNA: TGTGCCAGCAGTCCCTCTGGCCTTAATTCACCCCTCCACTTT. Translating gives CASSPSGLNSPLHF.

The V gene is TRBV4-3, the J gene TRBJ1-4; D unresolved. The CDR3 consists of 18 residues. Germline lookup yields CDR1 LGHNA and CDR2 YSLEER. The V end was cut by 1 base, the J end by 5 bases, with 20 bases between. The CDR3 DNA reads TGCGCCAGCAGCCAAGTTGTGGGTGGAGCGGGTCAGAATGAAAAACTGTTTTTT. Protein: CASSQVVGGAGQNEKLFF.

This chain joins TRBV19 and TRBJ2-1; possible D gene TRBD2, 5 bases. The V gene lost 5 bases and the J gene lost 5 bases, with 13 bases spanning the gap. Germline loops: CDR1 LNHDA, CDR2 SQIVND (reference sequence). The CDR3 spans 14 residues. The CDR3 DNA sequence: TGTGCCAGTAGTCGTCACTTACTAGACAATGAGCAGTTCTTC. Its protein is CASSRHLLDNEQFF.

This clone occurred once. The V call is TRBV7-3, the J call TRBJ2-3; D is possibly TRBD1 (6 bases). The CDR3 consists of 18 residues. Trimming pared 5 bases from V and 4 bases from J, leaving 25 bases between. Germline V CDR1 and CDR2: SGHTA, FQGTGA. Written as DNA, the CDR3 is TGTGCCAGCAGCCCACAGATACTCGGACATAGGGGGTCAGATACGCAGTATTTT. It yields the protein CASSPQILGHRGSDTQYF.

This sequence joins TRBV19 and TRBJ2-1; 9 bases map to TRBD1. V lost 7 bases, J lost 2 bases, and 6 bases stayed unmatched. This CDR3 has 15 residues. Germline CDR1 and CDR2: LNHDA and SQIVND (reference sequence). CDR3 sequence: CASNYRDRAYNEQFF. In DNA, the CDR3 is TGTGCCAGTAATTACCGGGACAGGGCCTACAATGAGCAGTTCTTC.